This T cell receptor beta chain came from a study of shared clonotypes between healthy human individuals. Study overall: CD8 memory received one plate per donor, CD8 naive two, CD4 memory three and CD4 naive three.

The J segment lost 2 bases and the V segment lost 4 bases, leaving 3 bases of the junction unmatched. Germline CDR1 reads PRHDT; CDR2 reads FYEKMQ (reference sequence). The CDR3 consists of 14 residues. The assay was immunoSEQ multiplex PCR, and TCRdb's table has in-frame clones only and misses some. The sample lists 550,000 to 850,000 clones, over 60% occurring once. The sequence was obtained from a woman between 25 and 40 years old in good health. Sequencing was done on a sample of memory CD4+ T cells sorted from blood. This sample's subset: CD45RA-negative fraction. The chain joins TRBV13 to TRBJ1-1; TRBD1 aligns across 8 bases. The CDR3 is CASSSDRANTEAFF. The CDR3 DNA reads TGTGCCAGCAGCTCGGACAGGGCCAACACTGAAGCTTTCTTT.